This is a list of T cell receptor beta chains from one sample in a study of T cell responses to AZD1222 COVID-19 vaccine. Profiling relied on immunoSEQ multiplex PCR, and the TCRdb table lists in-frame clones only, not all of them. The sample has about 140,000 clones. Sequenced sample: peripheral blood. The origin of the receptors is an adult in good health. Each CDR3 is given with its conserved first and last residue. A D gene is named only where the DNA matches it firmly.

.	TRBV19	TRBJ1-2	TGTGCCAGTAGTATAGAAACGCGACAGGCGGAGAATGGCTACACCTTC	CASSIETRQAENGYTF
.	TRBV5-1	TRBJ1-6	TGCGCCAGCAGCTTGGTAGCCCGAGATAATTCACCCCTCCACTTT	CASSLVARDNSPLHF
.	TRBV7-8	TRBJ1-6	TGTGCCAGCAGCTTAGGGGGAGCCGGTAATTCACCCCTCCACTTT	CASSLGGAGNSPLHF
.	TRBV30	TRBJ1-6	TGTGCCTGGAGTCGTAGGGAAAATTCACCCCTCCACTTT	CAWSRRENSPLHF
.	TRBV18	TRBJ1-5	TGTGCCAGCTCCCAAATGGGGGGGTCCGGTCAGCCCCAGCATTTT	CASSQMGGSGQPQHF
.	TRBV12-3/TRBV12-4	TRBJ1-1	TGTGCCAGCAGTTTATTACTCACTGAAGCTTTCTTT	CASSLLLTEAFF
.	TRBV20-1	TRBJ2-1	TGCAGTGCCGCAAACGGTGAGCAGTTCTTC	CSAANGEQFF
.	TRBV4-1	TRBJ1-2	TGCGCCAGCAGCCAACCTTGGCGGAACCGAAACTATGGCTACACCTTC	CASSQPWRNRNYGYTF
TRBD2	TRBV7-2	TRBJ2-5	TGTGCCAGCAGCTTGCTCGGGGGGAGAGAGACCCAGTACTTC	CASSLLGGRETQYF
.	TRBV18	TRBJ2-5	TGTGCCAGCTCACCGGCAGTACAAGAGACCCAGTACTTC	CASSPAVQETQYF
.	TRBV12-3/TRBV12-4	TRBJ1-1	TGTGCCAGCAGTTTAGGTCAGTGGATCGCTTTCTTT	CASSLGQWIAFF